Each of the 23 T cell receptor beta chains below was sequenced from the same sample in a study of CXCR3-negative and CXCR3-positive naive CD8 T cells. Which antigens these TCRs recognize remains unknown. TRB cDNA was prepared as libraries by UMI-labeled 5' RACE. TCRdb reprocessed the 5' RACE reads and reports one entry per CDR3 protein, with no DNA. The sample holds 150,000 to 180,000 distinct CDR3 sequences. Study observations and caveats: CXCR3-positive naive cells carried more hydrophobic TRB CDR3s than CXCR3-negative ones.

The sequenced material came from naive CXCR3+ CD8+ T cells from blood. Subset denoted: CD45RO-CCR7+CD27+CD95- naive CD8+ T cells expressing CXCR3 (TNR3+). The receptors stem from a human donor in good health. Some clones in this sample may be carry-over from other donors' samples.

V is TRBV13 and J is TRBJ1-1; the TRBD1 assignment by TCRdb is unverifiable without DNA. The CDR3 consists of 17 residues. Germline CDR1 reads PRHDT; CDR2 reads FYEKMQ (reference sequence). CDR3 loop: CASSSLGDTLWDTEAFF.

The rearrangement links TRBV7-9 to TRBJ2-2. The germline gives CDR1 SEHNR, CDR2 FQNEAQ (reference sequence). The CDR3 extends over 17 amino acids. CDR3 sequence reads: CASSSSPGSGNTGELFF.

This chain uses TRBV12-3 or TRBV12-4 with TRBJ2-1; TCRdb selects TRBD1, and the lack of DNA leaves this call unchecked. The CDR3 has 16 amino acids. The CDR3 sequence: CASSLLAGPPYNEQFF.

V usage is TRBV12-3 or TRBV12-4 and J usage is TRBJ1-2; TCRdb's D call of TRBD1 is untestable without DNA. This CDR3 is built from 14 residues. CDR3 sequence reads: CASSLFRGPDGYTF.

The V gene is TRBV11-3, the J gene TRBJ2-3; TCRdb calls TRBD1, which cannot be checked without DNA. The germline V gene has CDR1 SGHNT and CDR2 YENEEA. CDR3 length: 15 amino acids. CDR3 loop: CASPVLQGDGDTQYF.

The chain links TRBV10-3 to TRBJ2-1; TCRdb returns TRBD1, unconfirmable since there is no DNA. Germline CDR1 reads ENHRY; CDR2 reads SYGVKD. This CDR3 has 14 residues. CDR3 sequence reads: CAISELVGGDEQFF.

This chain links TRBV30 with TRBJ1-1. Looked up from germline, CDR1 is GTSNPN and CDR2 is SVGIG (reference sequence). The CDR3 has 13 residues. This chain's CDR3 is CAWSVLENTGAFF.

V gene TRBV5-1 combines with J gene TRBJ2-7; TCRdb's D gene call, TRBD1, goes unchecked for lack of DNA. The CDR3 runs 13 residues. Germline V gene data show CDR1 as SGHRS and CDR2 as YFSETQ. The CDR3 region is CASSFRDRVEQYF. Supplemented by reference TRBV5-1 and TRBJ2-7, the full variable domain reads KAGVTQTPRYLIKTRGQQVTLSCSPISGHRSVSWYQQTPGQGLQFLFEYFSETQRNKGNFPGRFSGRQFSNSRSEMNVSTLELGDSALYLCASSFRDRVEQYFGPGTRLTVT.

CDR3: CASSLAGQLYEQYF. The chain carries TRBV11-2 and TRBJ2-7; TCRdb indicates TRBD1, and absent DNA this call remains unverified. This CDR3 spans 14 amino acids. Germline lookup yields CDR1 SGHAT and CDR2 FQNNGV.

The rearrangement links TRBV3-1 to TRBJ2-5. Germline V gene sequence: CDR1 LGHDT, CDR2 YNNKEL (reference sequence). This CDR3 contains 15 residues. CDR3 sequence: CASSQELALQETQYF.

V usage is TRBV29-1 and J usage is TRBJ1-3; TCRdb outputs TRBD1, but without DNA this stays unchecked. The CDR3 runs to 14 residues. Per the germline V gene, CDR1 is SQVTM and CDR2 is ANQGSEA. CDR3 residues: CSVVNREAGNTIYF. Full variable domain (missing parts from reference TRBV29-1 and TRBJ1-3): SAVISQKPSRDICQRGTSLTIQCQVDSQVTMMFWYRQQPGQSLTLIATANQGSEATYESGFVIDKFPISRPNLTFSTLTVSNMSPEDSSIYLCSVVNREAGNTIYFGEGSWLTVV.

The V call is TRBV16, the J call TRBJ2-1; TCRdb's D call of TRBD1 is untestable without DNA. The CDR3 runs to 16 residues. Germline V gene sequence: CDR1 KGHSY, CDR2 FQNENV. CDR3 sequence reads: CASSQNKGGPYNEQFF.

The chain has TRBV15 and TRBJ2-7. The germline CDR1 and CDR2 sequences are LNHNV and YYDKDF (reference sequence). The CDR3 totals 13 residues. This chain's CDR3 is CATSGQPSYEQYF.

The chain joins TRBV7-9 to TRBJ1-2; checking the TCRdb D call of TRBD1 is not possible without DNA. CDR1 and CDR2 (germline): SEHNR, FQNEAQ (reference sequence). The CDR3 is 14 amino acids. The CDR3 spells CASSPGTETGGYTF.

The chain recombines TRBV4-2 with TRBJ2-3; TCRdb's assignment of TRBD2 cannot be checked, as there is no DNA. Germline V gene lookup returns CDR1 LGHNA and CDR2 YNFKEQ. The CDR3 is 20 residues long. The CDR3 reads CASSQDFRGLAGILTDTQYF.

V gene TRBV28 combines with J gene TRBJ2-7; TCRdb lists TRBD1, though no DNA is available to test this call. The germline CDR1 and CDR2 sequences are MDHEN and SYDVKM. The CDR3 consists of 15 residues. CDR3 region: CASSSPHGGSYEQYF.

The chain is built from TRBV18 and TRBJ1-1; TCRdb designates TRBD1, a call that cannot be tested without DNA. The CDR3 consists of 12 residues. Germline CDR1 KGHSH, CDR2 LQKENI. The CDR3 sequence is CASSKGATEAFF.

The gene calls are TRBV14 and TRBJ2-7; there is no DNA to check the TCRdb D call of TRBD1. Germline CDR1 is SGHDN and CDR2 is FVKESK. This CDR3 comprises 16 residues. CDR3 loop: CASSQGWDGVYYEQYF.

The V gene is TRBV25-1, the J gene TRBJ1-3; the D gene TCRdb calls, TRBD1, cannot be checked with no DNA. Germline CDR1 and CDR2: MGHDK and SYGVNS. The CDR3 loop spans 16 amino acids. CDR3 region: CASSEPTGFTGNTIYF. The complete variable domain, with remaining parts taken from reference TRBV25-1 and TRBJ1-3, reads EADIYQTPRYLVIGTGKKITLECSQTMGHDKMYWYQQDPGMELHLIHYSYGVNSTEKGDLSSESTVSRIRTEHFPLTLESARPSHTSQYLCASSEPTGFTGNTIYFGEGSWLTVV.

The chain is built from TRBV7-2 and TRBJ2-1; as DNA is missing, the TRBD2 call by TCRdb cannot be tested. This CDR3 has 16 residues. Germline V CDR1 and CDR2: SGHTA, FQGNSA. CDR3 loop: CASSDRGPASVNEQFF.

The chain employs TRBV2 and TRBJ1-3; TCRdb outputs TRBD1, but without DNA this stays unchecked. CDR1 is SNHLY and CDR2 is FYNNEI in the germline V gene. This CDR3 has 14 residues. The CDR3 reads CASSSPHSGNTIYF.

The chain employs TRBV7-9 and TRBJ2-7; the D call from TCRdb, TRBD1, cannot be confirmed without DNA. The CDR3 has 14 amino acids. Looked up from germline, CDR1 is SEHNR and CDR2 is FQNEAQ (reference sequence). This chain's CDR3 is CASSPTGSRGEQYF.

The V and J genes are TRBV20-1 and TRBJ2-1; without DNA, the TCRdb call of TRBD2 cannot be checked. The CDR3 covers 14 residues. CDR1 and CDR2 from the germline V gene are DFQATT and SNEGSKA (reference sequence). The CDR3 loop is CSARGLADYNEQFF.